Presented here are 30 T cell receptor beta chains from one specimen sequenced in a study of T-cell reconstitution after alpha-beta-depleted transplantation in children. Preparation of the TCRbeta library involved a method that used unique molecular identifiers. TCRdb processed the PCR reads anew with MiXCR; each CDR3 protein has one entry. The table includes 250,000 or so distinct CDR3 sequences, roughly a quarter detected once. Sequencing used PBMCs, mostly from graft donor cells, obtained 360 days after TCRalphabeta/CD19-depleted stem cell transplant. These receptors all come from a female patient aged 2-15 years who had a stem cell transplant for congenital amegakaryocytic thrombocytopenia, so the T cells may come from the graft donor.

CDR3 sequence reads: CASSYDRDEQYF. The DNA of the CDR3 is TGCGCCAGCAGCTATGACAGGGACGAGCAGTACTTC. This chain connects TRBV5-1 to TRBJ2-7, with TRBD1 matching 7 bases. The V and J ends lost 3 bases and 5 bases, in that order; junction bases with no gene match: 2. Germline V gives CDR1 SGHRS, CDR2 YFSETQ. The CDR3 contains 12 residues. Based on the CDR3 plus reference TRBV5-1 and TRBJ2-7, the full variable domain is KAGVTQTPRYLIKTRGQQVTLSCSPISGHRSVSWYQQTPGQGLQFLFEYFSETQRNKGNFPGRFSGRQFSNSRSEMNVSTLELGDSALYLCASSYDRDEQYFGPGTRLTVT.

V usage is TRBV2 and J usage is TRBJ1-5; D remains unclear. Germline V gene lookup returns CDR1 SNHLY and CDR2 FYNNEI. The CDR3 consists of 16 residues. V lost 2 bases to trimming and J lost 0 bases, with 11 bases between them. CDR3 sequence reads: CASSETAGISNQPQHF. CDR3 DNA: TGTGCCAGCAGTGAAACCGCGGGGATTAGCAATCAGCCCCAGCATTTT.

This clonotype was detected only a few times. The chain recombines TRBV5-1 with TRBJ2-3; D is ambiguous. The CDR3 has 12 residues. Germline V gives CDR1 SGHRS, CDR2 YFSETQ. The V end was cut by 6 bases, the J end by 0 bases, with 5 bases between. The CDR3 is CASTGSTDTQYF. The CDR3 bases are TGCGCCAGCACGGGCAGCACAGATACGCAGTATTTT. The full variable domain, rest sourced from reference TRBV5-1 and TRBJ2-3, is KAGVTQTPRYLIKTRGQQVTLSCSPISGHRSVSWYQQTPGQGLQFLFEYFSETQRNKGNFPGRFSGRQFSNSRSEMNVSTLELGDSALYLCASTGSTDTQYFGPGTRLTVL.

The chain combines TRBV9 with TRBJ2-6, with 9 bases identical to TRBD1. J gave up 3 bases and V 0 bases, and 7 bases lay outside the gene matches. Germline V gives CDR1 SGDLS, CDR2 YYNGEE. This CDR3 comprises 18 residues. The CDR3 loop is CASSVAGTGFLGANVLTF. The CDR3 bases are TGTGCCAGCAGCGTAGCGGGGACAGGGTTCCTTGGGGCCAACGTCCTGACTTTC.

With regard to this clonotype: One end of the junction fails to match germline, which may point to a read error. J is TRBJ1-2 and V is TRBV5-1; D is unclear. Germline V gene data show CDR1 as SGHRS and CDR2 as YFSETQ. This CDR3 has 15 residues. DNA of the CDR3: TGCGCCAGCAGCTTGGGGCGGACGGGGAACTCTGGCTACACCTTC. This gives the protein CASSLGRTGNSGYTF.

This clonotype was counted a few times. This chain joins TRBV20-1 and TRBJ1-1, with TRBD1 as a possible D gene (5 bases). The CDR3 has 13 amino acids. The germline V gene encodes CDR1 DFQATT and CDR2 SNEGSKA (reference sequence). With 6 bases removed from V and 11 bases from J, the gap between germline ends came to 22 bases. The CDR3 is CSAAARDQGRAFF. CDR3 in DNA: TGCAGTGCAGCCGCCCGGGACCAGGGACGGGCTTTCTTT.

This clonotype has just a few counts. J is TRBJ1-4 and V is TRBV7-9; D gene unclear. In germline, CDR1 is SEHNR, CDR2 FQNEAQ (reference sequence). V lost 5 bases, J lost 8 bases, and 12 bases lay in between. The CDR3 extends over 13 amino acids. The DNA of the CDR3 is TGTGCCAGCAGCCGACCGGGTGACGAAAAACTGTTTTTT. It encodes CASSRPGDEKLFF.

The chain combines TRBV2 with TRBJ2-2; 11 nucleotides match TRBD2. Germline CDR1 reads SNHLY; CDR2 reads FYNNEI. With V trimmed by 1 base and J by 6 bases, 4 bases remained unmatched. This CDR3 spans 16 amino acids. The CDR3 here is CASSEDSGRASGELFF. CDR3 DNA: TGTGCCAGCAGTGAAGATAGCGGGAGGGCCTCCGGGGAGCTGTTTTTT.

CDR3 nucleotide sequence: TGTGCCAGCAGTTTCGGGGGGGGTAGGCCCCAGCATTTT. Translated: CASSFGGGRPQHF. The chain joins TRBV27 to TRBJ1-5, with D possibly matching TRBD1 (5 bases). Germline CDR1 is MNHEY and CDR2 is SMNVEV (reference sequence). The CDR3 spans 13 residues. V was trimmed by 3 bases and J by 9 bases, leaving 12 bases between them.

This clonotype was counted only a few times. This rearrangement joins TRBV12-3 or TRBV12-4 to TRBJ2-5; weak D call: TRBD2 (5 bases). This CDR3 is 15 amino acids long. V lost 1 base and J lost 5, with 14 bases in between. The CDR3 protein is CASSLDWRVSETQYF. CDR3 in DNA: TGTGCCAGCAGTTTAGATTGGCGGGTTTCGGAGACCCAGTACTTC.

This clonotype was detected a few times. V usage is TRBV6-5 and J usage is TRBJ2-7; D tentatively fits TRBD1 or TRBD2 (5 bases each). Germline CDR1 and CDR2: MNHEY and SVGAGI. The V and J ends lost 4 bases and 5 bases respectively, with 9 bases between them. CDR3 length: 12 residues. Here the CDR3 reads CASSSGPHEQYF. For the CDR3, the DNA is TGTGCCAGCAGTTCGGGACCCCACGAGCAGTACTTC.

A few counts support this clonotype. J is TRBJ2-1 and V is TRBV4-2; D unclear. Trimming left V 0 bases short and J 8 bases short, with 8 bases between. Germline-derived CDR1 and CDR2 are LGHNA and YNFKEQ. The CDR3 sequence is 13 residues long. This chain's CDR3 is CASSQDVLDEQFF. The CDR3 bases are TGTGCCAGCAGCCAAGATGTGCTGGATGAGCAGTTCTTC.

In this sample, this clonotype turned up a few times. The chain combines TRBV11-2 with TRBJ2-1; D might be TRBD1 (6 bases). The germline V gene encodes CDR1 SGHAT and CDR2 FQNNGV. This CDR3 is 13 amino acids long. Trimming left V 3 bases short and J 7 bases short, with 10 bases between. The CDR3 sequence is CASSFPDRNEQFF. CDR3 coding DNA: TGTGCCAGCAGCTTTCCGGACAGAAATGAGCAGTTCTTC.

This clonotype was counted a few times. The chain is built from TRBV11-2 and TRBJ2-7, with D perhaps matching TRBD2 (5 bases). The CDR3 length is 15 residues. Trimming shortened V by 4 bases and J by 5 bases, and 18 bases separated the two germline ends. CDR1 and CDR2 (germline): SGHAT, FQNNGV. Here the CDR3 DNA reads TGTGCCAGCAGCTATCCAAGAGGGAGAATGAACGAGCAGTACTTC. Translated: CASSYPRGRMNEQYF.

This clonotype showed up just a few times. The rearrangement links TRBV4-2 to TRBJ2-7, with 8 positions matching TRBD2. Germline V lookup: CDR1 LGHNA, CDR2 YNFKEQ. The CDR3 consists of 15 residues. Unmatched junction bases numbered 7, after V lost 4 bases and J lost 2 bases. CDR3 protein: CASSLLAEGTYEQYF. The CDR3 DNA follows: TGTGCCAGCAGCCTACTAGCGGAGGGAACCTACGAGCAGTACTTC.

The chain has TRBV23-1 and TRBJ2-7, with unresolved D. TRBV23-1 is an open reading frame, and its role is uncertain. This CDR3 has 16 amino acids. V lost 0 bases, J lost 4 bases, and 16 bases lay in between. CDR3 sequence reads: CASSQSNEEWRYEQYF. As DNA, the CDR3 is TGCGCCAGCAGTCAATCGAACGAGGAATGGCGTTACGAGCAGTACTTC.

The sample holds a few counts of this clonotype. The chain couples TRBV12-3 or TRBV12-4 to TRBJ2-1; 10 nucleotides match TRBD2. J gave up 3 bases and V 5 bases, and 4 bases lay outside the gene matches. CDR3 length equals 15 residues. This CDR3 reads CASSKGLALYNEQFF. The CDR3 DNA reads TGTGCCAGCAGTAAGGGACTAGCGCTCTACAATGAGCAGTTCTTC.

The chain couples TRBV20-1 to TRBJ1-6; 7 bases fit TRBD1. CDR3 length: 14 residues. V was pared by 6 bases and J by 14 bases, with 16 bases of the junction left unmatched. CDR1 and CDR2 (germline): DFQATT, SNEGSKA (reference sequence). CDR3 in DNA: TGCAGTGCCAGACGGACAGGCCCTTTGGGGGCCCTCCACTTT. Translated: CSARRTGPLGALHF.

The table lists this clonotype with a few counts. The chain joins TRBV2 to TRBJ2-7; maybe TRBD1 (6 bases). The germline gives CDR1 SNHLY, CDR2 FYNNEI. V lost 1 base and J 3 bases, leaving 13 bases between the germline ends. The CDR3 consists of 15 residues. This CDR3 is CASSEDGGDFYEQYF. The CDR3 DNA follows: TGTGCCAGCAGTGAAGATGGGGGCGATTTCTACGAGCAGTACTTC.

The V and J genes are TRBV12-3 or TRBV12-4 and TRBJ2-2, with 7 bases matching TRBD1. Trimming cost V 5 bases and J 1 base; bases outside gene matches: 10. This CDR3 contains 17 residues. In DNA form, the CDR3 reads TGTGCCAGCAGTCCTAGACAGGGATGGAGGAACACCGGGGAGCTGTTTTTT. Translated, it gives CASSPRQGWRNTGELFF.

V gene TRBV6-5 combines with J gene TRBJ2-2; D is possibly TRBD1 (5 bases). V was pared by 3 bases and J by 7 bases, with 12 bases between. The CDR3 loop spans 14 amino acids. The germline V gene encodes CDR1 MNHEY and CDR2 SVGAGI. The DNA of the CDR3 is TGTGCCAGCAGTTATTCAACAGGATACGGGGAGCTGTTTTTT. Translating it yields CASSYSTGYGELFF.

The rearrangement joins TRBV20-1 to TRBJ1-1, with D possibly TRBD1 on 5 matching bases. From germline, CDR1 is DFQATT and CDR2 SNEGSKA (reference sequence). Trimming took off 6 bases at V and 0 bases at J, with 14 bases between the two ends. CDR3 length: 14 residues. CDR3 nucleotide sequence: TGCAGTGCCCTCGCGGGGGGAATGAACACTGAAGCTTTCTTT. Its protein product is CSALAGGMNTEAFF.

This chain connects TRBV15 to TRBJ2-7, with 12 bases lining up with TRBD2. Germline V lookup: CDR1 LNHNV, CDR2 YYDKDF (reference sequence). V lost 5 bases and J lost 3; bases outside the gene matches: 5. The CDR3 is 15 residues long. In nucleotides, the CDR3 is TGTGCCACCAGCCCACGACTAGCGGGAGTCTACGAGCAGTACTTC. As protein: CATSPRLAGVYEQYF.

The rearrangement links TRBV7-2 to TRBJ2-2; TRBD1 aligns across 9 bases. CDR1 and CDR2 (germline): SGHTA, FQGNSA. The CDR3 is 15 residues long. V lost 5 bases and J lost 5; bases outside the gene matches: 6. The CDR3 DNA is TGTGCCAGCAGCATCCGACAGGGGGGGACCGGGGAGCTGTTTTTT. Protein sequence: CASSIRQGGTGELFF.

The V and J genes are TRBV6-1 and TRBJ2-5; D possibly matches TRBD1 or TRBD2 (6 bases each). This CDR3 spans 13 amino acids. Trimming cost V 5 bases and J 5 bases, with 12 bases left between them. Per germline, CDR1 MNHNS and CDR2 SASEGT. The CDR3 DNA is TGTGCCAGCAGTACAGGGAGGTCGGAGACCCAGTACTTC. Its protein product is CASSTGRSETQYF.

This clonotype turned up a few times. V is TRBV21-1 and J is TRBJ1-5; the table's D call of TRBD1 was not tested on the DNA. TRBV21-1 represents a pseudogene. The CDR3 spans 13 residues. The CDR3 coding sequence is TGTGCCACCGCTGGGGGTGGGGTGAGGCCCCAGCATTTT. Translation gives CATAGGGVRPQHF.

To note about this clonotype: This sequence may be a read error, since a much larger clone differs from it by one base. V gene TRBV12-3 or TRBV12-4 combines with J gene TRBJ2-5; maybe TRBD2 (5 bases). This CDR3 has 14 residues. V lost 7 bases and J lost 5, with 17 bases in between. The CDR3 here is CASIPGLMGETQYF. Here the CDR3 DNA reads TGTGCCAGCATCCCCGGACTGATGGGGGAGACCCAGTACTTC.

This clonotype has just a few counts. The chain is built from TRBV29-1 and TRBJ1-1; D not resolved. This CDR3 is 12 amino acids long. Deletions cut 4 bases from V and 1 base from J, with 7 bases between. CDR1 is SQVTM, CDR2 ANQGSEA, per germline. CDR3 DNA: TGCAGCGTTGTTGGGCAGAACACTGAAGCTTTCTTT. Residues: CSVVGQNTEAFF.

This clonotype came up a few times. The chain is built from TRBV25-1 and TRBJ2-2; D gene ambiguous. The CDR3 length is 12 residues. V shed 6 bases and J shed 6 bases, with 8 bases lying between them. Per germline, CDR1 MGHDK and CDR2 SYGVNS. The CDR3 here is CASRREAGELFF. For the CDR3, the DNA is TGTGCCAGCAGAAGAGAAGCCGGGGAGCTGTTTTTT.

The J gene is TRBJ2-5, the V gene TRBV6-2 or TRBV6-3; D is possibly TRBD2 (6 bases). The V gene lost 2 bases and the J gene lost 2 bases, with 9 bases spanning the gap. Germline CDR1 MNHEY, CDR2 SVGEGT. The CDR3 is 14 amino acids. CDR3 nucleotide sequence: TGTGCCAGCAGTTACGAGGGGAGGCAAGAGACCCAGTACTTC. Encoded protein: CASSYEGRQETQYF.